This TCR beta chain was recorded in a study of T-cell memory formation after mild COVID-19. Libraries for TCRalpha and TCRbeta carried sample barcodes and unique molecular identifiers via 5'RACE. TCRdb reanalysed the 5' RACE reads using MiXCR and keeps one entry per CDR3 protein. The sample holds fewer than 350,000 distinct CDR3 sequences, 13% to 15% seen once. About this clonotype: Antigen specificity is unknown.

Study-level points and caveats: CD4+ contracting clones were mainly CM and EM; CD8+ ones, EMRA. Clones contracting across day 15 to 85 had a balanced CD4/CD8 profile; later expanding clones leaned CD4+. Researchers found some responding clones in pre-infection memory, a sign that cross-reactive memory joined.

Germline values: CDR1 SNHLY, CDR2 FYNNEI. V was clipped by 6 bases and J by 8 bases; unmatched bases: 10. There are 14 residues in the CDR3. Sequences were obtained from PBMCs or a T cell subset sorted from them (not recorded which). This rearrangement joins TRBV2 to TRBJ2-3, with TRBD1 matching over 8 bases. The TCR comes from a man younger than 30 who had mild COVID-19 (a few samples of this study predate the infection). Cell type and time point are not known. In DNA form, the CDR3 reads TGTGCCAGCAGGGACAGGGCCACATCGGGTACGCAGTATTTT. Protein: CASRDRATSGTQYF.